Included here is one T cell receptor beta chain sequence, with context. The data derive from a study of blood T cell repertoires in COVID-19. V lost 2 bases and J lost 9; bases outside the gene matches: 10. Germline V gene data show CDR1 as SGHRS and CDR2 as YFSETQ. The CDR3 consists of 16 residues. Generated by immunoSEQ multiplex PCR, the TCRdb table keeps only in-frame clones and is missing some. The repertoire includes 250,000 to 300,000 clones, 88% of them detected once, and around 11% sits in the top ten. The sequence was collected from a woman aged 25 to 45 with COVID-19, enrolled during active disease. The V gene is TRBV5-1, the J gene TRBJ1-6; 8 bases agree with TRBD1. Material: peripheral blood. CDR3 protein: CASSFNGQGGGSPLHF. The CDR3 DNA reads as TGCGCCAGCAGCTTTAACGGACAGGGAGGCGGTTCACCCCTCCACTTT.